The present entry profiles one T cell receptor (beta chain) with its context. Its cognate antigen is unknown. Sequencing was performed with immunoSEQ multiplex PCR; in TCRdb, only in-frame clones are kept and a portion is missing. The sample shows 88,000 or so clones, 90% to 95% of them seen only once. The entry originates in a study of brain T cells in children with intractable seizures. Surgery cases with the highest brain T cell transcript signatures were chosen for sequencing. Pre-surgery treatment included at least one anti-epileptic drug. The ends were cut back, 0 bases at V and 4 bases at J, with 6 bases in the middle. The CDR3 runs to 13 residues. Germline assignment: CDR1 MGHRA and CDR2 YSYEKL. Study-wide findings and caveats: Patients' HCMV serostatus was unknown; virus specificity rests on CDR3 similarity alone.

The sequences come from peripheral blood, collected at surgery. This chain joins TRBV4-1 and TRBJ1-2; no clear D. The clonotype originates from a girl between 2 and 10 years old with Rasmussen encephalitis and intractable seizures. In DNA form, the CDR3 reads TGCGCCAGCAGCCAAGATATCCCCTATGGCTACACCTTC. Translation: CASSQDIPYGYTF.